This T cell receptor (beta chain) was documented in a study of CD8 T cells in ankylosing spondylitis. The study's findings and limits: Reports say disease-linked clones showed up significantly more in matched ankylosing spondylitis synovial fluid. Blood from ankylosing spondylitis patients appeared to carry a characteristic roughly eight-variant TCR beta motif. Earlier studies detected some motif variants in reactive arthritis synovial fluid and blood.

A word on this clonotype: Antigen: not known.

The germline gives CDR1 KGHDR, CDR2 SFDVKD. This CDR3 is built from 12 residues. V was pared by 7 bases and J by 5 bases, with 7 bases between. Libraries of TCR beta came from quantitative 5'-RACE with molecular barcodes. TCRdb processed the 5' RACE reads anew with MiXCR; each CDR3 protein has one entry. The data show about 450,000 distinct CDR3 sequences, roughly a quarter seen once. Material for sequencing was blood, either unsorted or a sorted T cell fraction (not recorded which). The TCR was taken from a male donor with ankylosing spondylitis. This sequence joins TRBV24-1 and TRBJ2-2, with D unresolved. In nucleotides, the CDR3 is TGTGCCACCAGGGCCCCAACCGGGGAGCTGTTTTTT. This translates into CATRAPTGELFF.